Presented here are 14 T cell receptor beta chains from one specimen sequenced in a study of cytomegalovirus exposure and HLA in healthy donors. The primer mix had 60 Vbeta and 13 Jbeta primers. Clones were sequenced by immunoSEQ multiplex PCR, and TCRdb holds only the in-frame ones, with some missing. The sample yields 140,000 to 150,000 clones, roughly a tenth seen once. The sequenced sample consisted of PBMCs. These receptors were collected from a male donor in good health and CMV-seronegative.

This clone was seen only a few times. This chain joins TRBV6-1 and TRBJ2-2; D might be TRBD1 (5 bases). V was shortened by 2 bases and J by 7 bases, with 14 bases between the two germline ends. Germline V gene data show CDR1 as MNHNS and CDR2 as SASEGT. This CDR3 contains 15 residues. The CDR3 coding sequence is TGTGCCAGCAGTGAAAAGGGAAGGGGTGGCGGGGAGCTGTTTTTT. Protein product: CASSEKGRGGGELFF.

A few counts support this clone. The chain uses TRBV4-2 and TRBJ1-2, with a weak D call TRBD1 (5 bases). Looked up from germline, CDR1 is LGHNA and CDR2 is YNFKEQ. The CDR3 totals 14 residues. V lost 4 bases to trimming and J lost 4 bases, with 13 bases between them. CDR3 coding DNA: TGTGCCAGCAGCCGGAAGAGGGACTTCTATGGCTACACCTTC. Amino acids: CASSRKRDFYGYTF.

J is TRBJ1-5 and V is TRBV4-3; no definite D call. Trimming removed 1 base at V and 7 bases at J, with 11 bases between. The CDR3 consists of 14 residues. CDR1 and CDR2 (germline): LGHNA, YSLEER. The CDR3 DNA sequence: TGCGCCAGCAGCCAAGTTGCGGGAGGGCAGCCCCAGCATTTT. This gives the protein CASSQVAGGQPQHF.

Here the CDR3 DNA reads TGTGCCAGCAGTGCACCGGGACAGGGCTACGAGCAGTACTTC. Amino acid sequence: CASSAPGQGYEQYF. V is TRBV6-1 and J is TRBJ2-7, with 9 bases aligning to TRBD1. The CDR3 is made up of 14 amino acids. V was clipped by 4 bases and J by 3 bases; unmatched bases: 4. Germline lookup yields CDR1 MNHNS and CDR2 SASEGT.

CDR3 sequence reads: CAISSDRSSGNTIYF. The CDR3, as DNA: TGTGCCATCAGTTCGGACAGGTCCTCTGGAAACACCATATATTTT. V and J are TRBV10-3 and TRBJ1-3, with 7 positions matching TRBD1. The CDR3 runs 15 residues. The V gene end was trimmed by 5 bases and the J gene end by 0 bases; junction bases not matched to a gene: 4. Germline V gene data show CDR1 as ENHRY and CDR2 as SYGVKD.

This clone was seen more than once but under ten times. The chain joins TRBV10-3 to TRBJ2-6; unclear D gene. Germline V gene data show CDR1 as ENHRY and CDR2 as SYGVKD. The CDR3 runs to 16 residues. The V end lost 4 bases, the J end lost 0 bases, and 10 bases lay between the germline ends. CDR3 loop: CAISVAVNSGANVLTF. Written as DNA, the CDR3 is TGTGCCATCAGTGTGGCCGTAAACTCTGGGGCCAACGTCCTGACTTTC.

The chain recombines TRBV28 with TRBJ2-1, with TRBD2 matching over 10 bases. Germline values: CDR1 MDHEN, CDR2 SYDVKM. The CDR3 contains 13 residues. V was pared by 9 bases and J by 3 bases, with 2 bases of the junction left unmatched. CDR3 sequence: CASSGGNYNEQFF. The CDR3 DNA follows: TGTGCCAGTAGCGGGGGGAACTACAATGAGCAGTTCTTC. Combining the CDR3 with reference TRBV28 and TRBJ2-1 gives the whole variable domain DVKVTQSSRYLVKRTGEKVFLECVQDMDHENMFWYRQDPGLGLRLIYFSYDVKMKEKGDIPEGYSVSREKKERFSLILESASTNQTSMYLCASSGGNYNEQFFGPGTRLTVL.

This clone came up a few times. The chain carries TRBV7-8 and TRBJ1-3, with D unresolved. V was pared by 4 bases and J by 0 bases, with 19 bases between. Germline CDR1 is SGHVS and CDR2 is FQNEAQ. The CDR3 loop spans 18 amino acids. The CDR3 protein is CASSSPMSGFYSGNTIYF. The CDR3 DNA reads TGTGCCAGCAGCTCCCCTATGAGCGGTTTCTACTCTGGAAACACCATATATTTT.

This clone was counted only a few times. The sample contains more than one DNA sequence encoding this CDR3. The J gene is TRBJ2-7, the V gene TRBV6-5; no firm D call. This CDR3 contains 14 residues. Germline CDR1 and CDR2: MNHEY and SVGAGI. The V end lost 0 bases, the J end lost 2 bases, and 8 bases lay between the germline ends. The CDR3 DNA is TGTGCCAGCAGTTACTCAGTGGGCCCCTACGAGCAGTACTTC. Translating it yields CASSYSVGPYEQYF.

This clone occurred a few times. The rearrangement links TRBV6-5 to TRBJ2-2; D is unresolved. The V and J ends lost 1 base and 1 base respectively, with 10 bases between them. In germline, CDR1 is MNHEY, CDR2 SVGAGI. There are 16 residues in the CDR3. CDR3 nucleotide sequence: TGTGCCAGCAGTTACTATGCAGGATGGAACACCGGGGAGCTGTTTTTT. Its translation: CASSYYAGWNTGELFF.

The chain links TRBV5-4 to TRBJ2-1; TRBD2 aligns across 11 bases. Per germline, CDR1 SGHNT and CDR2 YYREEE (reference sequence). This CDR3 comprises 15 residues. V dropped 2 bases and J dropped 3; count of bases not matched to a gene: 1. The CDR3 region is CASSFGTSGYNEQFF. CDR3 nucleotide sequence: TGTGCCAGCAGCTTTGGGACTAGCGGCTACAATGAGCAGTTCTTC.

This clone was counted only a few times. V usage is TRBV7-9 and J usage is TRBJ2-1, with D maybe TRBD2 (6 bases). This CDR3 region has 16 residues. Germline V lookup: CDR1 SEHNR, CDR2 FQNEAQ (reference sequence). The germline V and J ends were trimmed by 5 bases and 0 bases, with 14 bases remaining between them. In DNA, the CDR3 is TGTGCCAGCAGCACCGCCGCGGGAAGCTCCTACAATGAGCAGTTCTTC. It is translated as CASSTAAGSSYNEQFF. The entire variable domain, with the rest obtained from reference TRBV7-9 and TRBJ2-1, is as follows: DTGVSQNPRHKITKRGQNVTFRCDPISEHNRLYWYRQTLGQGPEFLTYFQNEAQLEKSRLLSDRFSAERPKGSFSTLEIQRTEQGDSAMYLCASSTAAGSSYNEQFFGPGTRLTVL.

This clone was recorded a few times. The chain uses TRBV25-1 and TRBJ1-4; D is ambiguous. The germline gives CDR1 MGHDK, CDR2 SYGVNS. CDR3 length: 14 residues. V was trimmed by 7 bases and J by 8 bases, leaving 17 bases between them. CDR3 loop: CASTPENEREKLFF. The CDR3 DNA is TGTGCCAGCACCCCGGAGAATGAGAGGGAAAAACTGTTTTTT.

The rearrangement joins TRBV5-1 to TRBJ2-7, with 8 bases identical to TRBD2. Per germline, CDR1 SGHRS and CDR2 YFSETQ. This CDR3 region has 15 residues. The V and J ends lost 2 bases and 3 bases, in that order; junction bases with no gene match: 7. The CDR3 coding sequence is TGCGCCAGCAGCTTCGGAGCGGGGGTGGTCTACGAGCAGTACTTC. Translating it yields CASSFGAGVVYEQYF.